Below, 18 T cell receptor beta chains from the same sample are listed, as sequenced in a study of T cells after yellow fever vaccination. TCRdb recomputed calls from the 5' RACE reads with MiXCR, one row per CDR3 protein. There are over 110,000 distinct CDR3 sequences in the sample; 7.7% occur only once, and under 0.85% lies in the top ten. This sample comprised CD4+ T cells sorted from PBMCs, obtained 5 days after the yellow fever booster vaccination. The receptors stem from a man between 25 and 39 years old who received the YFV17D yellow fever vaccine.

This clonotype has ten or more counts. The CDR3 DNA reads TGTGCCAGCAGTTTACCCCAGGGGTACGAGCAGTACTTC. This encodes CASSLPQGYEQYF. The rearrangement uses TRBV12-3 or TRBV12-4 and TRBJ2-7, with D tentatively TRBD1 (6 bases). The CDR3 contains 13 residues. V shed 2 bases and J shed 4 bases, with 9 bases lying between them.

This clonotype was detected ten times or more. The chain recombines TRBV20-1 with TRBJ2-3; tentative D call: TRBD2 (6 bases). Germline V gene data show CDR1 as DFQATT and CDR2 as SNEGSKA (reference sequence). This CDR3 region has 14 residues. CDR3 nucleotide sequence: TGCGTCCAACCGGGGACTGGAGCGCGGGATACGCAGTATTTT. Protein product: CVQPGTGARDTQYF.

The sample holds many counts of this clonotype. The rearrangement links TRBV7-8 to TRBJ2-1; 8 bases are a match to TRBD2. Germline V gives CDR1 SGHVS, CDR2 FQNEAQ. This CDR3 region has 17 residues. With 6 bases clipped from V and 4 bases from J, the junction kept 14 bases outside the gene matches. The CDR3 sequence: CASRPPGSSGWYNEQFF. CDR3 DNA sequence: TGTGCCAGCAGACCACCCGGCTCTAGCGGGTGGTACAATGAGCAGTTCTTC. Combining the CDR3 with reference TRBV7-8 and TRBJ2-1 gives the whole variable domain GAGVSQSPRYKVAKRGQDVALRCDPISGHVSLFWYQQALGQGPEFLTYFQNEAQLDKSGLPSDRFFAERPEGSVSTLKIQRTQQEDSAVYLCASRPPGSSGWYNEQFFGPGTRLTVL.

In this sample, this clonotype turned up many times. The rearrangement joins TRBV12-3 or TRBV12-4 to TRBJ2-7; D unresolved. V was shortened by 3 bases and J by 6 bases, with 6 bases between the two germline ends. The CDR3 totals 11 residues. The chain's CDR3 is CASSFGSEQYF. CDR3 in DNA: TGTGCCAGCAGTTTTGGTAGCGAGCAGTACTTC.

This clonotype was recorded at least ten times. The gene calls are TRBV3-1 and TRBJ2-7, with 10 bases aligning to TRBD2. Per the germline V gene, CDR1 is LGHDT and CDR2 is YNNKEL (reference sequence). The ends lost 1 base at V and 2 bases at J; junction bases unmatched: 2. The CDR3 is 15 residues long. This CDR3 is CASSQAGTSAYEQYF. The CDR3 region has the DNA TGTGCCAGCAGCCAAGCGGGGACTAGCGCCTACGAGCAGTACTTC.

This clonotype was seen ten or more times. This chain connects TRBV7-9 to TRBJ2-4, with TRBD1 matching over 7 bases. V gave up 5 bases and J gave up 0 bases; unmatched junction bases: 4. CDR1 is SEHNR, CDR2 FQNEAQ, per germline (reference sequence). The CDR3 is made up of 15 amino acids. The CDR3 spells CASSPDRLAKNIQYF. The CDR3 DNA is TGTGCCAGCAGCCCGGACAGGCTAGCCAAAAACATTCAGTACTTC. Based on the CDR3 plus reference TRBV7-9 and TRBJ2-4, the full variable domain is DTGVSQNPRHKITKRGQNVTFRCDPISEHNRLYWYRQTLGQGPEFLTYFQNEAQLEKSRLLSDRFSAERPKGSFSTLEIQRTEQGDSAMYLCASSPDRLAKNIQYFGAGTRLSVL.

This clonotype was found many times. The rearrangement uses TRBV29-1 and TRBJ2-1, with D tentatively TRBD1 (5 bases). The V and J ends lost 5 bases and 2 bases respectively, with 10 bases between them. Germline CDR1 and CDR2: SQVTM and ANQGSEA. The CDR3 runs 13 residues. CDR3 in DNA: TGCAGCGTTTACAGGTCCCCCTACAATGAGCAGTTCTTC. This encodes CSVYRSPYNEQFF.

The chain recombines TRBV4-3 with TRBJ1-3; D uncertain. Germline V gives CDR1 LGHNA, CDR2 YSLEER. This CDR3 has 17 residues. Trimming removed 1 base at V and 0 bases at J, with 13 bases between. As DNA, the CDR3 is TGCGCCAGCAGCCAAGGGAACGGCTCTATCTCTGGAAACACCATATATTTT. Encoded protein: CASSQGNGSISGNTIYF.

In this sample, this clonotype turned up many times. This rearrangement joins TRBV7-3 to TRBJ2-1; tentatively, D is TRBD1 (6 bases). The germline V gene encodes CDR1 SGHTA and CDR2 FQGTGA. The V end lost 5 bases, the J end lost 4 bases, and 15 bases lay between the germline ends. The CDR3 has 15 residues. CDR3 DNA: TGTGCCAGCAGCCTAGGGACACCAACGTACAATGAGCAGTTCTTC. Protein sequence: CASSLGTPTYNEQFF.

The sample holds a few counts of this clonotype. The V gene is TRBV28, the J gene TRBJ2-3; no reliable D call. Trimming removed 3 bases from V and 0 bases from J, with 10 bases in between. This CDR3 comprises 15 residues. Germline loops: CDR1 MDHEN, CDR2 SYDVKM. CDR3 bases: TGTGCCAGCAGTTTTCAGCCTACTAGCACAGATACGCAGTATTTT. Its protein is CASSFQPTSTDTQYF. The full variable domain, its missing parts supplied by reference TRBV28 and TRBJ2-3, is DVKVTQSSRYLVKRTGEKVFLECVQDMDHENMFWYRQDPGLGLRLIYFSYDVKMKEKGDIPEGYSVSREKKERFSLILESASTNQTSMYLCASSFQPTSTDTQYFGPGTRLTVL.

This clonotype was seen ten or more times. The chain employs TRBV29-1 and TRBJ1-2; D remains ambiguous. The CDR3 extends over 11 amino acids. Germline V gene lookup returns CDR1 SQVTM and CDR2 ANQGSEA. Deletions cut 6 bases from V and 3 bases from J, with 8 bases between. The CDR3 sequence: CSVMVDYGYTF. The CDR3 region has the DNA TGCAGCGTGATGGTAGACTATGGCTACACCTTC.

This clonotype was seen ten or more times. The chain joins TRBV27 to TRBJ2-2, with D possibly TRBD2 on 5 matching bases. The V gene lost 3 bases and the J gene lost 5 bases, with 13 bases spanning the gap. The length of the CDR3 is 15 residues. The V gene's germline CDR1 is MNHEY and CDR2 SMNVEV (reference sequence). CDR3 bases: TGTGCCAGCAGTTTCTTAGATAGAGGGACCGGGGAGCTGTTTTTT. Amino acid sequence: CASSFLDRGTGELFF.

In its sample, this clonotype was seen many times. The CDR3 loop is CASSRIDPGSRYDEQYF. The CDR3 DNA reads as TGCGCCAGCAGCCGAATCGACCCGGGATCACGGTACGACGAGCAGTACTTC. V gene TRBV5-1 combines with J gene TRBJ2-7; the D gene is possibly TRBD2 (5 bases). Germline CDR1 reads SGHRS; CDR2 reads YFSETQ. The CDR3 length is 17 residues. V lost 4 bases, J lost 5 bases, and 25 bases lay in between.

The sample holds many counts of this clonotype. The rearrangement joins TRBV5-1 to TRBJ2-5; D gene ambiguous. V was shortened by 7 bases and J by 2 bases, with 6 bases between the two germline ends. Germline V gene data show CDR1 as SGHRS and CDR2 as YFSETQ. This CDR3 has 11 residues. As DNA, the CDR3 is TGCGCCAGCCGCGTACAAGAGACCCAGTACTTC. Its protein is CASRVQETQYF.

The chain is built from TRBV12-3 or TRBV12-4 and TRBJ2-2; D not certain. There are 13 residues in the CDR3. V shed 3 bases and J shed 5 bases, with 7 bases lying between them. The CDR3: CASSLINTGELFF. The CDR3 nucleotides read TGTGCCAGCAGTTTGATCAATACCGGGGAGCTGTTTTTT.

Many counts were recorded for this clonotype. The chain recombines TRBV30 with TRBJ2-7, with a possible D match to TRBD1 (6 bases). The germline gives CDR1 GTSNPN, CDR2 SVGIG (reference sequence). CDR3 length: 13 residues. V lost 2 bases and J 6 bases, leaving 14 bases between the germline ends. As DNA, the CDR3 is TGTGCCTGGAGTAGGGGGAGCCTCGGCGAGCAGTACTTC. Translating gives CAWSRGSLGEQYF.

This clonotype was seen at least ten times. This chain joins TRBV5-1 and TRBJ2-6; 8 nucleotides align to TRBD2. With V trimmed by 7 bases and J by 7 bases, 7 bases remained unmatched. Germline CDR1 SGHRS, CDR2 YFSETQ. The CDR3 loop spans 14 amino acids. The CDR3, as DNA: TGCGCCAGCGATCCGGGGGGGAGAGCCAACGTCCTGACTTTC. Translated: CASDPGGRANVLTF.

The V call is TRBV4-3, the J call TRBJ2-1; 9 bases map to TRBD1. The germline V gene encodes CDR1 LGHNA and CDR2 YSLEER. Unmatched junction bases numbered 24, after V lost 4 bases and J lost 8 bases. CDR3 length equals 20 residues. The DNA of the CDR3 is TGCGCCAGCAGCCTAGATCGTTCGCTAGGCCTACCGGGACAGGGTGATGAGCAGTTCTTC. It translates to CASSLDRSLGLPGQGDEQFF.